This T cell receptor (beta chain) was captured by sequencing in a study of blood T cell repertoires in COVID-19. In the study overall: The United States, Italy and Spain supplied acute and convalescent COVID-19 samples.

This clone was observed a single time. The germline V and J ends were trimmed by 2 bases and 3 bases, with 8 bases remaining between them. There are 13 residues in the CDR3. Per the germline V gene, CDR1 is SGHAT and CDR2 is FQNNGV. Data came from immunoSEQ multiplex PCR; TCRdb stores just in-frame clones and leaves some out. The sample lists under 450,000 clones, about 91% occurring once. The sample comprised peripheral blood. The chain uses TRBV11-2 and TRBJ2-7; tentatively, D is TRBD1 (5 bases). This receptor was identified in a woman aged 40 to 50 with COVID-19, enrolled during active disease. The CDR3 loop is CASSLSRDYEQYF. For the CDR3, the DNA is TGTGCCAGCAGCTTAAGCAGGGACTACGAGCAGTACTTC.